This TCR beta chain was obtained from a study of blood T cell repertoires in COVID-19 (TCRdb year 2020). The study in broad terms: The collaborator samples originated in the United States, Italy and Spain and spanned the acute and convalescent phases of COVID-19. Samples were obtained from the ongoing ImmuneRACE study (first 160 participants) and from 1,254 subjects provided by 6 global collaborators. The prospective study material was composed of cDNA or gDNA derived from T cells, B-cell-depleted T cells, or PBMCs. A freely available public database, intended as a resource for researchers studying the immune response to SARS-CoV-2, is where the repertoires were released. Sample metadata almost always included a de-identified subject ID, COVID-19 status, age in years and sex. Subjects who had been exposed to COVID-19, were actively infected with it, or had recovered from it provided the deeply sampled blood TCRbeta repertoires that made up the dataset. HLA class I and class II types, where available, came from metadata supplied by the sample provider rather than from assay-based typing.

Concerning this clone: Its cognate antigen has yet to be identified. No qualities accompany the bases; no much larger clone lies one base away.

The collaborating institutions used their own protocols to collect whole blood in K2EDTA tubes. Collaborator samples were shipped for TCRbeta analysis as frozen whole blood, isolated PBMCs, or DNA extracted from either sample type. The research as a whole found: Clinical and demographic metadata were provided uncurated, with the amount varying by source and participant.

Taken from the germline V gene, the CDR1 and CDR2 loops are SNHLY and FYNNEI. Counted from cysteine to phenylalanine, this CDR3 has 12 amino acids. Only the CDR3 DNA stays, 36 bases, in frame from base 1. For this chain, trimming is 9 bases at the V end and 5 bases at the J end, and the number of junction bases without a gene match is 4. The immunoSEQ Assay, a bias-controlled multiplex PCR, was used to amplify TCRbeta CDR3 regions from genomic DNA. On the authors' methods: Nucleated cell counts per sample were estimated from amplification of reference gene primers within the assay. To quantify the absolute abundance of each unique TCRbeta CDR3 rearrangement, sequence reads were collapsed and filtered. For each sample, productive Simpson clonality was calculated as the square root of Simpson's diversity index across productive rearrangements. Not all clones reach the TCRdb copy of this immuneACCESS table, which keeps in-frame sequences only. Checked studies attribute under half of the gap to unresolved V genes and leave the rest unexplained. The V and J calls and clone size are taken from that table; D and trimming were inferred from the DNA. For this sample the table gives roughly 190,000 clones, of which over 70% were detected only once. The leading ten clones occupy about 7.2% of the sample.

This sequence uses TRBV2 and TRBJ2-1, with 7 central nucleotides matching TRBD1. The receptor was derived from a man in his fifties or sixties with acute or convalescent COVID-19. Sequenced material: peripheral blood. The bases are TGTGCCAGTCGGGACAGCCACAATGAGCAGTTCTTC. The resulting protein is CASRDSHNEQFF.